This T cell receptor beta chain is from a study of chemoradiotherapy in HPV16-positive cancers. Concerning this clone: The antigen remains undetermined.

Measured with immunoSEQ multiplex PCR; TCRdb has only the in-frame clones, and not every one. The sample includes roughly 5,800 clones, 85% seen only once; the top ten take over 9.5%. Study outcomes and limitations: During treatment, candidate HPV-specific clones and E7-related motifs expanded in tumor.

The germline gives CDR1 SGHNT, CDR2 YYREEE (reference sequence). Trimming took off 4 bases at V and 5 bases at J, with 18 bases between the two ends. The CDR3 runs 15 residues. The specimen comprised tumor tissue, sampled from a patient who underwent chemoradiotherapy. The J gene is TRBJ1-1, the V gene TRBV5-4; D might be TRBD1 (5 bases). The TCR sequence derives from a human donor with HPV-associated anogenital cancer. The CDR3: CASSLPSAGFTEAFF. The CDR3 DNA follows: TGTGCCAGCAGCCTCCCATCGGCAGGGTTTACTGAAGCTTTCTTT.